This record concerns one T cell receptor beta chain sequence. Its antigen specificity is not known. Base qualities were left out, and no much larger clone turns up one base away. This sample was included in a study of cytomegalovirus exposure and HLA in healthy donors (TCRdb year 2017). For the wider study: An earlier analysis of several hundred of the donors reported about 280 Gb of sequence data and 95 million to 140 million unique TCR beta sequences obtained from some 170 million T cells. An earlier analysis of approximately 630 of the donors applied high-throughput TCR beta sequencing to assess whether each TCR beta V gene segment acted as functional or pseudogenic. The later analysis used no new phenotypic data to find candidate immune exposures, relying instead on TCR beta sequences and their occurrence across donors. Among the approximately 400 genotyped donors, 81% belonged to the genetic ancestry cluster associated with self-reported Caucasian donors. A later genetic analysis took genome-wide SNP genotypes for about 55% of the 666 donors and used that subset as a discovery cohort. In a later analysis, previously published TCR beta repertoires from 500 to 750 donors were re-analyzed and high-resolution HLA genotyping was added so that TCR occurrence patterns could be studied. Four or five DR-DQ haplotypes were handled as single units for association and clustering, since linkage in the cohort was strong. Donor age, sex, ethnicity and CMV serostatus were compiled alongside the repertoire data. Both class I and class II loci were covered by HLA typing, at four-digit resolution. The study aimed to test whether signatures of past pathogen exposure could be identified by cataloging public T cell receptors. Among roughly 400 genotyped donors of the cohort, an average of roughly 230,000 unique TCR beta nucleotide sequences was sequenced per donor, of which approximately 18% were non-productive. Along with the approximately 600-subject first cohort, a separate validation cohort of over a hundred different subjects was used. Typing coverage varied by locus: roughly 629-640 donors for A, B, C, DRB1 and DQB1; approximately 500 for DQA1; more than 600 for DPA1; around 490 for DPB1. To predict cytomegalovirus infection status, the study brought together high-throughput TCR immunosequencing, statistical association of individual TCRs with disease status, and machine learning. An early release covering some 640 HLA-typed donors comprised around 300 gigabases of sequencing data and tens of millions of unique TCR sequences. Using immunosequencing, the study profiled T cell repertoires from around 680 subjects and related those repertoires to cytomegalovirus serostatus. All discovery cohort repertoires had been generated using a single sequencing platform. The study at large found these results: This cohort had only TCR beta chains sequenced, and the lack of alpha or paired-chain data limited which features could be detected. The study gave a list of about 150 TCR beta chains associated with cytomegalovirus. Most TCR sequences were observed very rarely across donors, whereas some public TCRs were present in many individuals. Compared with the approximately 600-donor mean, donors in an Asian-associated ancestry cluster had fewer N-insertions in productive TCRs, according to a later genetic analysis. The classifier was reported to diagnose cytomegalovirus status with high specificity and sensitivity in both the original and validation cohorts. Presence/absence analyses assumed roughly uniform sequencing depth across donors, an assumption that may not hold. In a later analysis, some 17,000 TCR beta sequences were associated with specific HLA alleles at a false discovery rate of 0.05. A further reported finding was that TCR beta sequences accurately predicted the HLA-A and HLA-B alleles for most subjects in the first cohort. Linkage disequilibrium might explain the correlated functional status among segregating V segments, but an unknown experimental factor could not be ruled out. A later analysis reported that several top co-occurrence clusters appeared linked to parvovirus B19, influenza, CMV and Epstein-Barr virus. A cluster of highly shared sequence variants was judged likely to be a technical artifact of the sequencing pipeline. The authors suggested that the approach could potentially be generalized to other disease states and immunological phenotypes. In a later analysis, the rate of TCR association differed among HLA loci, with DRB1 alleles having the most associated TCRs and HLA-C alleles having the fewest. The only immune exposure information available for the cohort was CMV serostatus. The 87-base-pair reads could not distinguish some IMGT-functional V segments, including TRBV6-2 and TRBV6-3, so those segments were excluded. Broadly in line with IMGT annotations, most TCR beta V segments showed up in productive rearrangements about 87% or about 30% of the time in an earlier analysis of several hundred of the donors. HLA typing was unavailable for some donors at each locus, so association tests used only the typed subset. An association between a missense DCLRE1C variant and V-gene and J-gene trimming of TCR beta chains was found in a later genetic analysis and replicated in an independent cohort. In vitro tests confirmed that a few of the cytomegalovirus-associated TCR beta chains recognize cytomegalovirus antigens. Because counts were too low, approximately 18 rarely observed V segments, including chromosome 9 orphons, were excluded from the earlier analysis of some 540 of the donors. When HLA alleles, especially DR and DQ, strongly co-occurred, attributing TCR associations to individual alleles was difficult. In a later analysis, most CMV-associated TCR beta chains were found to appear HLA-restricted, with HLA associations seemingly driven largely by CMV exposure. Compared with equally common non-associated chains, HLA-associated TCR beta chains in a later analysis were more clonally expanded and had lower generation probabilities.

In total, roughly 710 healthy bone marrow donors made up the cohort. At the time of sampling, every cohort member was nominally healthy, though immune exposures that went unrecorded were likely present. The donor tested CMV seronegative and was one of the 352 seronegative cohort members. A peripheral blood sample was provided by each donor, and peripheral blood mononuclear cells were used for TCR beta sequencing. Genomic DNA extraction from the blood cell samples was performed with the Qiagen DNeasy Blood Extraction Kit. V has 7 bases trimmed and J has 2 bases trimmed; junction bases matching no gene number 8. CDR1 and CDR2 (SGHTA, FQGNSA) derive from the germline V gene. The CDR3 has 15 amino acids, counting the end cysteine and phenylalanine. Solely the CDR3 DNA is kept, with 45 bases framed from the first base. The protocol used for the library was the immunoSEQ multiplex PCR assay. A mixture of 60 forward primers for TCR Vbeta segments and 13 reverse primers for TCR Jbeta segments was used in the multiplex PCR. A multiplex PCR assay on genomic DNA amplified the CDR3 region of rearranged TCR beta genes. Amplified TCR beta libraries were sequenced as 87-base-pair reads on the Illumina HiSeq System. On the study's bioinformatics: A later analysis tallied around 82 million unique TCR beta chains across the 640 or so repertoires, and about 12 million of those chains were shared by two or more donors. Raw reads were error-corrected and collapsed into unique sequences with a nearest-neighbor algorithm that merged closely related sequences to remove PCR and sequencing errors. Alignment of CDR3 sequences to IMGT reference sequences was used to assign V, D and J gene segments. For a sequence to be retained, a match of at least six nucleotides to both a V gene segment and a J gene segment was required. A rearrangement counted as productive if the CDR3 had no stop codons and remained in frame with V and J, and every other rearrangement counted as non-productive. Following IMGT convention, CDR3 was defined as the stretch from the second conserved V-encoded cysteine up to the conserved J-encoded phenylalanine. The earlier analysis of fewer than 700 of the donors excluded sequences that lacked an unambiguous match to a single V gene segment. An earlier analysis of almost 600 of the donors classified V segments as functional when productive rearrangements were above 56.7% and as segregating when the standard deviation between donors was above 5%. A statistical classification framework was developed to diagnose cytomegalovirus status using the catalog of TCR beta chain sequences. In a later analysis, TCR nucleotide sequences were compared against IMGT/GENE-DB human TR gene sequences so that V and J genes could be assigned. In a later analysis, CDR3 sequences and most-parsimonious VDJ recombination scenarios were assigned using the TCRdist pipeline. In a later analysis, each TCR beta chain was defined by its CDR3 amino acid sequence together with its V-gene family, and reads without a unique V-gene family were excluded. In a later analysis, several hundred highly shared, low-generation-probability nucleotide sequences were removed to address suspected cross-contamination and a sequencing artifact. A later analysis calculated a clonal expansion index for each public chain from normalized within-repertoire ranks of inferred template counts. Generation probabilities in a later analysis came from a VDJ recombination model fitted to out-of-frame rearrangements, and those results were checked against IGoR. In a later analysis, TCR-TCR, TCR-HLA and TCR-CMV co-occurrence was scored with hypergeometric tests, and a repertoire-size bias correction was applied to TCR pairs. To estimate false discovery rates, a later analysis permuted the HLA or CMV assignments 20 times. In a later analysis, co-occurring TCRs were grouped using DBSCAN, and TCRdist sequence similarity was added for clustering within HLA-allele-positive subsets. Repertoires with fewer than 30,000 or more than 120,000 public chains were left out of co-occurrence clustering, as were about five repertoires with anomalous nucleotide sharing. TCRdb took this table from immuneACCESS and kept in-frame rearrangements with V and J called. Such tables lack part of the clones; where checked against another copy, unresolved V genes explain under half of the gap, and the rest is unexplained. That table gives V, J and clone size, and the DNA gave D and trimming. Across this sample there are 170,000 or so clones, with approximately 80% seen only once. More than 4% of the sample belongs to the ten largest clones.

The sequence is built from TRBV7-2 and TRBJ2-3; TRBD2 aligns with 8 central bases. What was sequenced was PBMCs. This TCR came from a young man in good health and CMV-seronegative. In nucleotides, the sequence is TGTGCCAGCAAAAACCGGGGGGGCTCCACAGATACGCAGTATTTT. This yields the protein CASKNRGGSTDTQYF.